This entry describes one T cell receptor (beta chain). As yet, its antigen is unknown. The CDR3 is made up of 18 amino acids. The J segment lost 4 bases and the V segment lost 2 bases, leaving 12 bases of the junction unmatched. From germline, CDR1 is SGHTA and CDR2 FQGNSA. The sample is drawn from a study of cytomegalovirus exposure and HLA in healthy donors. Points from the study as a whole: A further, later analysis showed that HLA-associated TCR beta chains (compared with equally common others) were more clonally expanded. When presence/absence was analysed, sequencing depth was taken to be roughly uniform across donors. The classifier was said to identify cytomegalovirus status with high specificity and sensitivity.

It was with 60 Vbeta and 13 Jbeta primers that the PCR ran. Sequenced by immunoSEQ multiplex PCR; TCRdb stores in-frame clones only, minus some. The data hold some 190,000 clones, with more than 75% observed a single time. J is TRBJ2-1 and V is TRBV7-2, with 9 bases matching TRBD2. This sequence was found in a woman younger than 45 in good health and CMV-seropositive. What was sequenced was PBMCs. The CDR3 nucleotides are TGTGCCAGCAGCTTATCGGTTGCGGGGGGGCCGGGGTACAATGAGCAGTTCTTC. Residues: CASSLSVAGGPGYNEQFF. Full variable domain (remainder filled in from reference TRBV7-2 and TRBJ2-1): GAGVSQSPSNKVTEKGKDVELRCDPISGHTALYWYRQSLGQGLEFLIYFQGNSAPDKSGLPSDRFSAERTGGSVSTLTIQRTQQEDSAVYLCASSLSVAGGPGYNEQFFGPGTRLTVL.